This TCR beta chain comes out of a study of control samples from healthy donors and cancer patients. The protocol was immunoSEQ multiplex PCR, while the TCRdb copy is restricted to in-frame clones and leaves out a portion. The sample carries some 71,000 clones, about nine tenths recorded once. The CDR3 runs 12 residues. Trimming left V 4 bases short and J 6 bases short, with 6 bases between. This sequence originates from a man in his 60s with lung cancer. The sample was PBMCs. The gene calls are TRBV12-3 or TRBV12-4 and TRBJ2-2; tentatively, D is TRBD1 (6 bases). The CDR3 bases are TGTGCCAGCAGTTACAGGGCCGGGGAGCTGTTTTTT. Amino acids: CASSYRAGELFF.